The 18 T cell receptor beta chains given below trace back to one sample, sequenced in a study of T cell responses to AZD1222 COVID-19 vaccine. TCRdb's copy holds only in-frame clones and misses some; the assay was immunoSEQ multiplex PCR. The repertoire holds about 270,000 clones, with almost 95% as singletons. Sequencing was performed on peripheral blood, taken 28 days after the second AZD1222 dose. The receptors derive from an adult who received the AZD1222 COVID-19 vaccine.

The V gene is TRBV7-9, the J gene TRBJ2-1, with 8 bases fitting TRBD1. The CDR3 is made up of 15 amino acids. The trim removed 5 bases at V and 5 bases at J, leaving 8 bases unmatched. Germline values: CDR1 SEHNR, CDR2 FQNEAQ (reference sequence). The DNA for the CDR3 is TGTGCCAGCAGCCCGAGACAGGGGAGCAACAATGAGCAGTTCTTC. This translates into CASSPRQGSNNEQFF.

The J gene is TRBJ2-4, the V gene TRBV19; perhaps TRBD1 as D (6 bases). CDR3 length: 15 amino acids. The V end was cut by 7 bases, the J end by 6 bases, with 19 bases between. Per germline, CDR1 LNHDA and CDR2 SQIVND (reference sequence). DNA for the CDR3: TGTGCCAGTACCATGGACAGTGTGCCGGGAAACATTCAGTACTTC. Translating it yields CASTMDSVPGNIQYF.

The chain is built from TRBV7-2 and TRBJ1-6; D unclear. Trimming took off 5 bases at V and 8 bases at J, with 10 bases between the two ends. Germline V gene lookup returns CDR1 SGHTA and CDR2 FQGNSA. The CDR3 consists of 13 residues. CDR3 sequence reads: CASSLDGDSPLHF. CDR3 bases: TGTGCCAGCAGCCTGGACGGAGATTCACCCCTCCACTTT.

This chain links TRBV3-1 (or the pseudogene TRBV3-2) with TRBJ1-3; tentatively, D is TRBD1 (6 bases). The CDR3 contains 15 residues. Germline V gene lookup returns CDR1 LGHDT and CDR2 YNNKEL (reference sequence). V was trimmed by 4 bases and J by 1 base, leaving 11 bases between them. CDR3 region: CASSLSGVSGNTIYF. For the CDR3, the DNA is TGTGCCAGCAGCCTCTCAGGGGTTTCTGGAAACACCATATATTTT.

J is TRBJ2-1 and V is TRBV4-2, with unresolved D. The CDR3 totals 13 residues. With 3 bases removed from V and 11 bases from J, the gap between germline ends came to 14 bases. In germline, CDR1 is LGHNA, CDR2 YNFKEQ. DNA of the CDR3: TGTGCCAGCAGCCAGGACCTCTCGCGCCAGCAGTTCTTC. Amino acids: CASSQDLSRQQFF.

DNA of the CDR3: TGTGCCAGCAGCTATAACAGGGATCAGCCCCAGCATTTT. It codes for CASSYNRDQPQHF. This sequence joins TRBV7-2 and TRBJ1-5; D is perhaps TRBD1 (6 bases). Trimming removed 4 bases from V and 5 bases from J, with 9 bases in between. This CDR3 is 13 amino acids long. Germline CDR1 reads SGHTA; CDR2 reads FQGNSA.

V and J are TRBV6-1 and TRBJ2-7; D gene unclear. Germline CDR1 MNHNS, CDR2 SASEGT. CDR3 length: 15 amino acids. V lost 1 base and J lost 0, with 10 bases in between. This CDR3 reads CASSEGQVSSYEQYF. DNA for the CDR3: TGTGCCAGCAGTGAAGGCCAGGTGAGCTCCTACGAGCAGTACTTC.

As to this clone: The same CDR3 can be traced to other DNA sequences in this sample. This chain links TRBV5-1 with TRBJ1-4; D uncertain. Trimming left V 0 bases short and J 0 bases short, with 6 bases between. This CDR3 is 15 amino acids long. Germline CDR1 and CDR2: SGHRS and YFSETQ. This CDR3 reads CASSLGAATNEKLFF. The CDR3 bases are TGCGCCAGCAGCTTGGGTGCTGCAACTAATGAAAAACTGTTTTTT.

The V call is TRBV7-9, the J call TRBJ2-1; 7 nucleotides line up with TRBD2. The CDR3 is 15 amino acids. Germline V gene lookup returns CDR1 SEHNR and CDR2 FQNEAQ (reference sequence). With 6 bases clipped from V and 9 bases from J, the junction kept 14 bases outside the gene matches. CDR3 sequence reads: CASRESRRERSEQFF. The CDR3 region has the DNA TGTGCCAGCAGGGAGTCCCGGCGGGAGAGATCTGAGCAGTTCTTC.

The genes are TRBV19 and TRBJ2-7, with D possibly called TRBD1 or TRBD2 (6 bases each). This CDR3 spans 14 amino acids. V lost 6 bases and J 1 base, leaving 13 bases between the germline ends. Looked up from germline, CDR1 is LNHDA and CDR2 is SQIVND (reference sequence). DNA of the CDR3: TGTGCCAGTAGCCTAGGGGGGAGTTCCTACGAGCAGTACTTC. Amino acids: CASSLGGSSYEQYF.

Concerning this clone itself: This CDR3 is also generated by other DNA sequences in the sample. The CDR3 spells CASRRDRDTYEQYF. CDR3 DNA sequence: TGTGCCAGCCGCCGGGACAGGGATACCTACGAGCAGTACTTC. The chain is built from TRBV19 and TRBJ2-7; 9 nucleotides agree with TRBD1. The CDR3 totals 14 residues. Germline lookup yields CDR1 LNHDA and CDR2 SQIVND (reference sequence). Trimming at V came to 9 bases and at J to 2 bases, leaving 8 bases not matched to a gene.

This chain joins TRBV19 and TRBJ1-2; possibly TRBD1 for D (5 bases). The V gene lost 6 bases and the J gene lost 4 bases, with 21 bases spanning the gap. The CDR3 has 16 amino acids. The germline gives CDR1 LNHDA, CDR2 SQIVND (reference sequence). The DNA of the CDR3 is TGTGCCAGTAGGACCCAACCGGGACGGGAGGGCTATGGCTACACCTTC. It codes for CASRTQPGREGYGYTF.

V usage is TRBV2 and J usage is TRBJ1-6, with D uncertain. The CDR3 sequence is 15 residues long. The V end was cut by 10 bases, the J end by 9 bases, with 22 bases between. Looked up from germline, CDR1 is SNHLY and CDR2 is FYNNEI. The CDR3 region is CATQRERGEGSPLHF. Written as DNA, the CDR3 is TGTGCCACCCAAAGGGAACGGGGAGAGGGTTCACCCCTCCACTTT. The variable domain in full, with the rest retrieved from reference TRBV2 and TRBJ1-6, is EPEVTQTPSHQVTQMGQEVILRCVPISNHLYFYWYRQILGQKVEFLVSFYNNEISEKSEIFDDQFSVERPDGSNFTLKIRSTKLEDSAMYFCATQRERGEGSPLHFGNGTRLTVT.

V and J are TRBV5-1 and TRBJ2-3; 8 positions agree with TRBD2. Looked up from germline, CDR1 is SGHRS and CDR2 is YFSETQ. There are 15 residues in the CDR3. V lost 6 bases to trimming and J lost 5 bases; unmatched junction nucleotides: 11. DNA for the CDR3: TGCGCCAGCAACCAACGGGGGGGCCGTGGAGATACGCAGTATTTT. Translated, it gives CASNQRGGRGDTQYF.

The chain joins TRBV7-8 to TRBJ2-2; weak D call: TRBD1 (5 bases). V lost 1 base and J 6 bases, leaving 15 bases between the germline ends. The CDR3 extends over 16 amino acids. Germline loops: CDR1 SGHVS, CDR2 FQNEAQ. The CDR3 spells CASSLVGAHVSGELFF. The CDR3 DNA is TGTGCCAGCAGCTTAGTAGGGGCGCATGTTTCCGGGGAGCTGTTTTTT. The entire variable domain, with the rest obtained from reference TRBV7-8 and TRBJ2-2, is as follows: GAGVSQSPRYKVAKRGQDVALRCDPISGHVSLFWYQQALGQGPEFLTYFQNEAQLDKSGLPSDRFFAERPEGSVSTLKIQRTQQEDSAVYLCASSLVGAHVSGELFFGEGSRLTVL.

This chain uses TRBV11-3 with TRBJ2-5; no firm D call. The CDR3 is 13 amino acids. CDR1 is SGHNT and CDR2 is YENEEA in the germline V gene. V was trimmed by 1 base and J by 2 bases, leaving 5 bases between them. For the CDR3, the DNA is TGTGCCAGCAGCTTAGGCTCGCAAGAGACCCAGTACTTC. Translating it yields CASSLGSQETQYF.

V and J are TRBV6-5 and TRBJ1-5; D remains ambiguous. The CDR3 length is 15 residues. Germline-derived CDR1 and CDR2 are MNHEY and SVGAGI. The V end lost 0 bases, the J end lost 4 bases, and 10 bases lay between the germline ends. The CDR3 loop reads CASSYSGVGNQPQHF. As DNA, the CDR3 is TGTGCCAGCAGTTACTCCGGGGTAGGGAATCAGCCCCAGCATTTT.

The rearrangement uses TRBV2 and TRBJ2-2, with a weak D call TRBD1 (5 bases). This CDR3 comprises 13 residues. Germline CDR1 reads SNHLY; CDR2 reads FYNNEI. The V end was cut by 0 bases, the J end by 7 bases, with 6 bases between. The CDR3 coding sequence is TGTGCCAGCAGTGAAGCGCAGGGCGGGGAGCTGTTTTTT. Translation gives CASSEAQGGELFF.